This TCR beta chain was sequenced during a study of blood T cells in healthy people across ages. Germline values: CDR1 SGHAT, CDR2 FQNNGV. This CDR3 is built from 16 residues. With V trimmed by 2 bases and J by 4 bases, 6 bases remained unmatched. This clonotype was picked up a small number of times. The antigen remains unidentified. Whole-study findings and limits: CMV status of donors was unknown, possibly confounding expanded clonotype changes.

Combining a sample-barcoded 5' primer with a J-beta primer mix, a second PCR ran for roughly 6 to 12 cycles. MiXCR, run by TCRdb on the 5' RACE reads, gives a single entry per CDR3 protein. The top ten hold roughly 3.8% of the sample, which has about 800,000 distinct CDR3 sequences, 20% to 25% seen once. These data were also reused for a study on T cells of mothers and their children. That work contributes: Three healthy Caucasian mothers and their six children were the donors.

The rearrangement links TRBV11-2 to TRBJ2-1; 9 nucleotides agree with TRBD2. Sequencing was done on a sample of blood. This receptor was identified in a boy younger than 18 in good health. In DNA form, the CDR3 reads TGTGCCAGCAGCTTAAGCGGGGGGACAATTTACAATGAGCAGTTCTTC. The encoded protein is CASSLSGGTIYNEQFF. Full variable domain (outside the CDR3, taken from reference TRBV11-2 and TRBJ2-1): EAGVAQSPRYKIIEKRQSVAFWCNPISGHATLYWYQQILGQGPKLLIQFQNNGVVDDSQLPKDRFSAERLKGVDSTLKIQPAKLEDSAVYLCASSLSGGTIYNEQFFGPGTRLTVL.